The rows below give T cell receptor beta chains drawn from one sample of a study of cytomegalovirus exposure and HLA in healthy donors. The method was immunoSEQ multiplex PCR; TCRdb's version includes in-frame clones alone and lacks a portion of them. This sample has 65,000 to 100,000 clones, with more than 70% found just once. The sample was PBMCs. Receptors originate from a man in his forties in good health and CMV-seronegative. Each CDR3 is given without its conserved first and last residue. Fields, in order: V gene, D gene, J gene, CDR3 protein. A D gene is named only where the DNA matches it firmly.

TRBV29-1	-	TRBJ2-7	SVKQGYEQY
TRBV29-1	TRBD1	TRBJ1-2	SVGGGQGDYGYT
TRBV6-5	-	TRBJ1-1	ASSYGRGTEAF
TRBV7-3	TRBD1	TRBJ2-1	ASSLRTGGYNEQF
TRBV7-2	TRBD1	TRBJ1-2	ASSLEGTGAGGYT
TRBV6-1	TRBD1	TRBJ1-1	ASSRQGTNTEAF
TRBV5-1	TRBD1	TRBJ1-2	ASSLETGGGGYT
TRBV28	-	TRBJ2-6	ASRKIHGGSGANVLT
TRBV30	-	TRBJ1-4	AYDGVFPEELF
TRBV19	TRBD2	TRBJ2-1	ASRRLSGRQDNEQF
TRBV19	-	TRBJ2-2	ASSRGPGELF
TRBV18	-	TRBJ2-7	ASSTGTATYEQY
TRBV29-1	-	TRBJ1-1	SVEGGGNTEAF
TRBV2	TRBD1	TRBJ1-5	ASSTGTAINQPQH
TRBV6-1	-	TRBJ2-3	ASSEWAGATDTQY
TRBV12-5	-	TRBJ1-2	ASGQQGSGYT
TRBV14	-	TRBJ2-7	ASQGRESREQY
TRBV25-1	-	TRBJ1-1	ASGWRGYTEAF
TRBV5-1	TRBD2	TRBJ2-1	ASSVALAGNEQF
TRBV19	-	TRBJ1-5	ATSDRSLNQPQH
TRBV10-1	-	TRBJ1-4	ASRSGLEGKLF
TRBV6-5	TRBD1	TRBJ1-5	ASSYSGGQAWH
TRBV29-1	TRBD1	TRBJ1-1	SVGAGGNTEAF